This TCR beta chain was sequenced during a study of metastatic and nonmetastatic thyroid tumors (dated by TCRdb to 2018 to 2021). The study in broad terms: The researchers compared repertoires between peripheral blood samples and tumor or nodule tissue samples from patients with malignant or benign thyroid disease.

In its sample, this clone was seen a few times. It lacks a known antigen. One base away lies a much larger clone, so this may be a sequencing read error. The CDR3 runs 11 amino acids, cysteine and phenylalanine included. Kept here is only the CDR3 DNA, which spans 33 bases and is read in frame from base 1. As encoded in the germline V gene, CDR1 is SQVTM while CDR2 is ANQGSEA. V is reduced by 5 bases and J by 11 bases, leaving a spacing of 15 bases between them. The investigation overall reported the following: In both blood and tumor samples, malignant tumors were reported to have significantly higher TCR beta diversity than benign nodules.

None of the patients had been given any treatment before thyroid surgery. Using T-cell receptor beta sequencing, the researchers looked back retrospectively at clinical samples from patients, gathered between about 2011 and 2019. Libraries came from PCR. The run used an Illumina HiSeq 4000. High-throughput sequencing was used to profile the CDR3 region of the TCR beta-chain in every patient. Per the original workflow: A classifier to discriminate distant-metastatic papillary thyroid cancer patients was built from CDR3 differences across clinicopathological groups. To measure repertoire diversity the researchers used the Shannon index, while the Morisita-Horn index served to gauge how similar the tumor and blood repertoires were. TCRdb reanalyzed the raw reads on its own, using fastp at Q25 for trimming and MiXCR for clone calling, and kept in-frame beta chains. TCRdb, not the authors, supplied the V and J calls. The sample table shows over 30,000 clones, and roughly 15% are seen once. Together, the top ten hold under 20% of the sample.

The sequence came from a male donor with papillary thyroid cancer or a benign thyroid nodule (not recorded which). Some clones in this sample may be carry-over from other donors' samples. Sequences were obtained from blood. Here the chain combines TRBV29-1 and TRBJ1-1; the D region possibly corresponds to TRBD1 (5 bases align). The nucleotides are TGCAGCGTTCCAGCAGGGTTATGGGCTTTCTTT. It specifies CSVPAGLWAFF.